This TCR beta chain was retrieved from a study of cytotoxic CD8 clonotypes in ibrutinib-treated CLL. Study in general: Investigators reported roughly 24 partial and 2 complete responses; after median around 68 months, about 15 patients remained remitted and some twelve progressed. The response samples were taken once patients had been treated for a median of about 12 months, range 6 to 36.

Only in-frame clones appear in the TCRdb table, and some are missing; sequencing was by immunoSEQ multiplex PCR. This sample has roughly 250,000 clones, with 70% found just once. CDR1 and CDR2 (germline): SQVTM, ANQGSEA. The V and J ends lost 3 bases and 2 bases respectively, with 5 bases between them. The CDR3 length is 11 residues. General study findings and limits: Higher clonality was seen at ibrutinib response and a return toward baseline at progression. Clonotypes that were public were uncommon, and they contracted or stayed stable on treatment.

Regarding this clone: Its antigen is currently unknown. Different DNA sequences within this sample yield the same CDR3.

The receptor was derived from a human donor with chronic lymphocytic leukemia. The sequences come from PBMCs, collected after 24 months of ibrutinib treatment. This chain joins TRBV29-1 and TRBJ2-7, with D unclear. CDR3 sequence: CSVETAYEQYF. CDR3 in DNA: TGCAGCGTTGAGACCGCCTACGAGCAGTACTTC.